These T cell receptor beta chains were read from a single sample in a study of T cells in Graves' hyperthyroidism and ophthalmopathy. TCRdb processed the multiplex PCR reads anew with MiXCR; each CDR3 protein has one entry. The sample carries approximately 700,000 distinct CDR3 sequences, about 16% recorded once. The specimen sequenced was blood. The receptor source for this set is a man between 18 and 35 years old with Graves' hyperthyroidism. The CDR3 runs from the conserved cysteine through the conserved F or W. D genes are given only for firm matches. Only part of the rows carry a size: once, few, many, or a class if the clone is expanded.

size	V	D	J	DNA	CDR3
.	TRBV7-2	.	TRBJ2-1	TGTGCCAGCAGCTTGTCAAACGATAATGAGCAGTTCTTC	CASSLSNDNEQFF
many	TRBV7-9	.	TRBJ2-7	TGTGCCAGCCACAGGGCAGGGGAGCAGTACTTC	CASHRAGEQYF
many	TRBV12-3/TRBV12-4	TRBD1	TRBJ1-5	TGTGCCAGCAGTTTACAGCCGGACAGGCGGCCCCAGCATTTT	CASSLQPDRRPQHF
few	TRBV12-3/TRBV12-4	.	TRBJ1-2	TGTGCCAGCAGTTTATCGTTATCCGGCTACACCTTC	CASSLSLSGYTF
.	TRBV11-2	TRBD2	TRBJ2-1	TGTGCCAGCAGCGTCCGGGAGCGAGCGGGAGGGCCCTCGTACAATGAGCAGTTCTTC	CASSVRERAGGPSYNEQFF
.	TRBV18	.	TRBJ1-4	TGTGCCAGCTCGCCCCCCGGCGTAGCTGAAAAACTGTTTTTT	CASSPPGVAEKLFF
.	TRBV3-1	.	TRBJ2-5	TGTGCCAGCAGCCCCTGGTTACAAGAGACCCAGTACTTC	CASSPWLQETQYF
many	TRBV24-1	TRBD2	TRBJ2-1	TGTGCCACCAGTGATTTAACAGCGGGAGAAGGGGAGCAGTTCTTC	CATSDLTAGEGEQFF
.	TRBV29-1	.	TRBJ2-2	TGCAGCGTTGAGGGAGAGGGCAGGTACACCGGGGAGCTGTTTTTT	CSVEGEGRYTGELFF
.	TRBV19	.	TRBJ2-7	TGTGCCAGTAGTGAAATGACTAATCCCTACGAGCAGTACTTC	CASSEMTNPYEQYF
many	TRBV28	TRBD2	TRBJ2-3	TGTGCCAGCAGTTTTCTTAGCGGGAGGGCCGCGGCAGCAGATACGCAGTATTTT	CASSFLSGRAAAADTQYF
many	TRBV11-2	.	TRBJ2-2	TGTGCCAGCAATTTTCCGGAGAAGCACACCGGGGAGCTGTTTTTT	CASNFPEKHTGELFF
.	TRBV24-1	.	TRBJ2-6	TGTGCCACCAGTGATTTAGGGAGCTCTGGGGCCAACGTCCTGACTTTC	CATSDLGSSGANVLTF
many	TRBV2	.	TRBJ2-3	TGTGCCACTCAGTGGGGTCAGTTCACAGATACGCAGTATTTT	CATQWGQFTDTQYF
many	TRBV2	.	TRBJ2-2	TGTGCCAGCAGTAAGGACAACCCTACTCCGGAGCTGTTTTTT	CASSKDNPTPELFF
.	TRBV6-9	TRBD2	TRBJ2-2	TGTGCCAGCAGTTTAGCGGGAGGGCCTCCCGGGGAGCTGTTTTTT	CASSLAGGPPGELFF
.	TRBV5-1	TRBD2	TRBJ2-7	TGCGCCAGCAGCCGAGGGACTAGTTTTCTGGAGCAGTACTTC	CASSRGTSFLEQYF
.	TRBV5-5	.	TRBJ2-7	TGTGCCAGCAGCCAAAGCCTCTCTCCTACCTACGAGCAGTACTTC	CASSQSLSPTYEQYF
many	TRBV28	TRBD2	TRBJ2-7	TGTGCCAGCAGTTTAGTAGGACTAGCGGACTATTACGAGCAGTACTTC	CASSLVGLADYYEQYF
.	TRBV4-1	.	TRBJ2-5	TGTGCCAGCAGCCAAGCCAGCTTTGGGGAGACCCAGTACTTC	CASSQASFGETQYF
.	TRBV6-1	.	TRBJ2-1	TGTGCCAGCACCCCCACTATATATTCTGGCCGTGAGCAGTTCTTC	CASTPTIYSGREQFF
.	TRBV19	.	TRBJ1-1	TGTGCCAGTAGTATCCTGCGGGCAGGGGCGATCACTGAAGCTTTCTTT	CASSILRAGAITEAFF
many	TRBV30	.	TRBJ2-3	TGTGCCTGGAGTAGCCTTTATACGCAGTATTTT	CAWSSLYTQYF
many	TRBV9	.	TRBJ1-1	TGTGCCAGCAGCCGCCTTAAGGCCGGGAACACTGAAGCTTTCTTT	CASSRLKAGNTEAFF
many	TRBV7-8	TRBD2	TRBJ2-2	TGTGCCAGCAGCAGCCATCGACTAGCGGGAGTGAAAAGCACCGGGGAGCTGTTTTTT	CASSSHRLAGVKSTGELFF
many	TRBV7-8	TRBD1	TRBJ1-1	TGTGCCAGCAGCAGAGCCCACAGGGGGCGAAATGAAGCTTTCTTT	CASSRAHRGRNEAFF
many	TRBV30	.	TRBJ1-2	TGTGCCTGGAGTGTAAGGCCTGACTATGGCTACACCTTC	CAWSVRPDYGYTF
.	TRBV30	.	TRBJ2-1	TGTGCCTGGAGTGTATTATTTATAGGAGGGGACAATGAGCAGTTCTTC	CAWSVLFIGGDNEQFF
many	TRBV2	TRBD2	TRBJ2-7	TGTGCCAGCAACTTTGGCGGGAGCTCCTACGAGCAGTACTTC	CASNFGGSSYEQYF
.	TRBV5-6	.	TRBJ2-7	TGTGCCAGCAGTTCAACTGAAGGGGTCATCCACGAGCAGTACTTC	CASSSTEGVIHEQYF
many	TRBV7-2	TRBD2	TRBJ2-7	TGTGCCAGCAGCTTTCGAGGCGGGAGCGACGAGCAGTACTTC	CASSFRGGSDEQYF
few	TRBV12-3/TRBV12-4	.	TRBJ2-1	TGTGCCAGCAGTTTTCCTTCGGGAGTTGGTGAGCAGTTCTTC	CASSFPSGVGEQFF
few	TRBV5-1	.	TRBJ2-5	TGCGCCAGCAGCCTAGGCGGACAGTCCAAAGAGACCCAGTACTTC	CASSLGGQSKETQYF